These 5 T cell receptor beta chains were all obtained from the same sample, sequenced in a study of blood T cell repertoires in COVID-19. The method was immunoSEQ multiplex PCR; TCRdb's version includes in-frame clones alone and lacks a portion of them. The sample includes 45,000 or so clones, nearly 85% of them seen just once. Sequencing was performed on peripheral blood. The receptors were gathered from a man older than 75 in a cohort sampled during active COVID-19.

V usage is TRBV5-1 and J usage is TRBJ1-1; D is ambiguous. Trimming pared 2 bases from V and 3 bases from J, leaving 8 bases between. Germline CDR1 is SGHRS and CDR2 is YFSETQ. The CDR3 spans 13 residues. CDR3: CASSFAGYTEAFF. The CDR3 DNA follows: TGCGCCAGCAGCTTTGCAGGCTACACTGAAGCTTTCTTT.

The V and J genes are TRBV19 and TRBJ2-5, with 9 bases fitting TRBD1. From germline, CDR1 is LNHDA and CDR2 SQIVND (reference sequence). The CDR3 length is 14 residues. V lost 2 bases to trimming and J lost 7 bases; unmatched junction nucleotides: 5. The DNA of the CDR3 is TGTGCCAGTAGTATACGGGACAGGGCCTGGACCCAGTACTTC. Translation: CASSIRDRAWTQYF.

This chain uses TRBV28 with TRBJ1-2, with D uncertain. In germline, CDR1 is MDHEN, CDR2 SYDVKM. This CDR3 comprises 14 residues. V lost 1 base, J lost 2 bases, and 8 bases lay in between. For the CDR3, the DNA is TGTGCCAGCAGTTTATCATCTAACAACTATGGCTACACCTTC. Its translation: CASSLSSNNYGYTF.

The V gene is TRBV9, the J gene TRBJ2-5; D might be TRBD1 (6 bases). The CDR3 is 14 residues long. Germline V gene data show CDR1 as SGDLS and CDR2 as YYNGEE. Trimming pared 2 bases from V and 2 bases from J, leaving 10 bases between. CDR3 DNA: TGTGCCAGCAGCGTCTTAGGGGGTCAAGAGACCCAGTACTTC. Amino acid sequence: CASSVLGGQETQYF.

The chain recombines TRBV10-1 with TRBJ1-2; 9 bases are a match to TRBD1. CDR3 length: 14 amino acids. CDR1 is WNHNN and CDR2 is SYGVQD in the germline V gene (reference sequence). Unmatched junction bases numbered 8, after V lost 5 bases and J lost 7 bases. In DNA, the CDR3 is TGCGCCAGCAGTCCGGGACAGGGTTTTAGTGGCTACACCTTC. It codes for CASSPGQGFSGYTF.